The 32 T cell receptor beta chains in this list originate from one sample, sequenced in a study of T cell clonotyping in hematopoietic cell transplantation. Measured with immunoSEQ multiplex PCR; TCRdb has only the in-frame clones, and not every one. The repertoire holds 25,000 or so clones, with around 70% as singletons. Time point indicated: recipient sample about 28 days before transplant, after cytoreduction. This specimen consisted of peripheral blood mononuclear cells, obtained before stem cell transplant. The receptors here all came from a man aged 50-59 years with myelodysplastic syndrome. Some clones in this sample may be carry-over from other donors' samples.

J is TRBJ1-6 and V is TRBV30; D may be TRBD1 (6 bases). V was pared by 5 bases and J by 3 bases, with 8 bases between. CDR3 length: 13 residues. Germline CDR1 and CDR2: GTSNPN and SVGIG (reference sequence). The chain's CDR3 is CAWETGYNSPLHF. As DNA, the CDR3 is TGTGCCTGGGAGACAGGCTATAATTCACCCCTCCACTTT.

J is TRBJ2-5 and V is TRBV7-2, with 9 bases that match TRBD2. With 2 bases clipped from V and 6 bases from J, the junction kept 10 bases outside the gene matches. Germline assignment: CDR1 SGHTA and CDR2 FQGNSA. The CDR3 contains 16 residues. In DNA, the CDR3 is TGTGCCAGCAGCTTATATGGAGCGGGGGGCCCCCAGACCCAGTACTTC. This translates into CASSLYGAGGPQTQYF.

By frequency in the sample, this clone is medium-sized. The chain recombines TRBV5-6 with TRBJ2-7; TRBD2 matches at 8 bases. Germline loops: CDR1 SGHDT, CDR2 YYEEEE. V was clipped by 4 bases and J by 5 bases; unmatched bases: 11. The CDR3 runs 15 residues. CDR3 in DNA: TGTGCCAGCAGCCGGGACCGAGGGACTAGAAACGAGCAGTACTTC. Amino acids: CASSRDRGTRNEQYF.

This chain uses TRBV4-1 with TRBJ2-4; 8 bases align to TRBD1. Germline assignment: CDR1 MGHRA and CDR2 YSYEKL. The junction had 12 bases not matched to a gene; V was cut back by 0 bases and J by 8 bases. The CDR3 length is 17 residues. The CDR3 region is CASSQEETGALGDIQYF. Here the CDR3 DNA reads TGCGCCAGCAGCCAAGAGGAGACAGGGGCGCTGGGGGACATTCAGTACTTC.

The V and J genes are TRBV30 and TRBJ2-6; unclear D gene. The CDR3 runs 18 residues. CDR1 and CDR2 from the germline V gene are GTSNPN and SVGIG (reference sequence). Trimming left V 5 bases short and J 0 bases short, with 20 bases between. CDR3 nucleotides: TGTGCCTGGCTCCCTGACGAATCACAATACTCTGGGGCCAACGTCCTGACTTTC. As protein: CAWLPDESQYSGANVLTF.

The CDR3 nucleotides read TGTGCCAGCATGCGGGGGGCCGTGGCAGATACGCAGTATTTT. This gives the protein CASMRGAVADTQYF. The rearrangement joins TRBV6-5 to TRBJ2-3; 8 bases align to TRBD2. The CDR3 spans 14 residues. The junction had 7 bases not matched to a gene; V was cut back by 7 bases and J by 4 bases. Looked up from germline, CDR1 is MNHEY and CDR2 is SVGAGI.

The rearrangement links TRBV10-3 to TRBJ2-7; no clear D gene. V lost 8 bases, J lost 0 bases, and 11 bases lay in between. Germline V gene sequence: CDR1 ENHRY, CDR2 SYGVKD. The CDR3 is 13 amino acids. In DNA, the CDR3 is TGTGCCATCTGGACGGAGAGCTCCTACGAGCAGTACTTC. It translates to CAIWTESSYEQYF.

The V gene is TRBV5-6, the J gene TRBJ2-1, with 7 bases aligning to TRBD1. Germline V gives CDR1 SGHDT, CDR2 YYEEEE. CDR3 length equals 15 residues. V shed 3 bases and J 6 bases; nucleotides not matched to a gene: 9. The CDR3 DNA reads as TGTGCCAGCAGCTGGGGACAGTTACCCGGCAATGAGCAGTTCTTC. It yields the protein CASSWGQLPGNEQFF.

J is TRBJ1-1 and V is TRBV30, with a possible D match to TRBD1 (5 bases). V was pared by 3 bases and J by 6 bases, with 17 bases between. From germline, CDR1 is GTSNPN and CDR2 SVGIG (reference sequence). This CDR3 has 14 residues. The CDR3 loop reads CAWRFEGWKAEAFF. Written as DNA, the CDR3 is TGTGCCTGGAGATTCGAGGGGTGGAAAGCTGAAGCTTTCTTT.

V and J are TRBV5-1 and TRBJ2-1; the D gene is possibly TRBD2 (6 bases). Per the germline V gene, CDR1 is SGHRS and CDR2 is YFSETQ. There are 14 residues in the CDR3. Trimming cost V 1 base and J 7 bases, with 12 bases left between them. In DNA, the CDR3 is TGCGCCAGCAGCTTGCACTATCTAGCGAATGAGCAGTTCTTC. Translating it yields CASSLHYLANEQFF.

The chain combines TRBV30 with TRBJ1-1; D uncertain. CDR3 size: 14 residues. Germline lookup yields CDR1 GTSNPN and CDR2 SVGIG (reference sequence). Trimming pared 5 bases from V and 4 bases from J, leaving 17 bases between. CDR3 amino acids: CAWGRGSGGTEAFF. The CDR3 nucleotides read TGTGCCTGGGGGCGTGGGAGCGGCGGCACTGAAGCTTTCTTT.

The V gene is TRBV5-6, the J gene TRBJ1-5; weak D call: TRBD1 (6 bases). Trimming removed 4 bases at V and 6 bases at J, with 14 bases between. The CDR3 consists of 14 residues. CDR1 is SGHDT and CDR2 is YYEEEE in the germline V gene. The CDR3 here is CASSRGTNFQPQHF. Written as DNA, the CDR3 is TGTGCCAGCAGCAGGGGGACAAACTTTCAGCCCCAGCATTTT.

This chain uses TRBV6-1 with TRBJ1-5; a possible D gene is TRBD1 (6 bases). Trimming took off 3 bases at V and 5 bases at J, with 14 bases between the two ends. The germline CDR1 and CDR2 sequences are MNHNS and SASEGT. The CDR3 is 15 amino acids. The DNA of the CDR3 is TGTGCCAGCAGTGACCAGGGGCACGTGGATCAGCCCCAGCATTTT. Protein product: CASSDQGHVDQPQHF.

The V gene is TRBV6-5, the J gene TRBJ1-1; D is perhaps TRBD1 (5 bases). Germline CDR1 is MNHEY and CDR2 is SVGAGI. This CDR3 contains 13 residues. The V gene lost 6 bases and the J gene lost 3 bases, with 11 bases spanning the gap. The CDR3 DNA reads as TGTGCCAGCAGCCGTTCAGGGTACACTGAAGCTTTCTTT. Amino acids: CASSRSGYTEAFF.

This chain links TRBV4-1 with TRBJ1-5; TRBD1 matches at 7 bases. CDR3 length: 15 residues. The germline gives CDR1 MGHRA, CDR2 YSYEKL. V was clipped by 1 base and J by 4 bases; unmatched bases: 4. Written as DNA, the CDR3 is TGCGCCAGCAGCCAAGTGACAGGGTCGAATCAGCCCCAGCATTTT. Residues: CASSQVTGSNQPQHF.

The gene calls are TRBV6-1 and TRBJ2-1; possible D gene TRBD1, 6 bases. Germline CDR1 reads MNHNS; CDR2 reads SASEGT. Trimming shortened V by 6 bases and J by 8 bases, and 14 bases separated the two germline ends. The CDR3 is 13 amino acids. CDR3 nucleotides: TGTGCCAGCAGCACAGGGAATTCCGATGAGCAGTTCTTC. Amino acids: CASSTGNSDEQFF.

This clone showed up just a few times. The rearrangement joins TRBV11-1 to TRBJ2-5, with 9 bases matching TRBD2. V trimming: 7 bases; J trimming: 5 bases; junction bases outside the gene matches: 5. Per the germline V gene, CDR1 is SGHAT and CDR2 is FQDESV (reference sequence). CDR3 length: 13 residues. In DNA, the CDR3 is TGTGCCAGCACCGGGACTAGCACGGAGACCCAGTACTTC. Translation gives CASTGTSTETQYF.

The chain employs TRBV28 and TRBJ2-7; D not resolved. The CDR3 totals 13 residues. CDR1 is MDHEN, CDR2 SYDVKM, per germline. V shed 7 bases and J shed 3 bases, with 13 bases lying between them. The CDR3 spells CASTGANSYEQYF. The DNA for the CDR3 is TGTGCCAGCACCGGAGCTAACAGCTACGAGCAGTACTTC.

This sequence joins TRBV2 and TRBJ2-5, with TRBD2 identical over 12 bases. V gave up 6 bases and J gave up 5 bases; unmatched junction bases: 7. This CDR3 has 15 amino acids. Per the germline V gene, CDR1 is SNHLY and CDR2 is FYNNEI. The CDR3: CASSPSGGAAETQYF. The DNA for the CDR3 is TGTGCCAGCAGCCCTAGCGGGGGGGCCGCGGAGACCCAGTACTTC.

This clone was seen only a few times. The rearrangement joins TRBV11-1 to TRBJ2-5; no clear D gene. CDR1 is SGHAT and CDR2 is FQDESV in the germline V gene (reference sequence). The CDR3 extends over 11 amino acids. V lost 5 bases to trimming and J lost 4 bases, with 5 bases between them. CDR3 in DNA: TGTGCCAGCAGCCTACGAGAGACCCAGTACTTC. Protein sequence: CASSLRETQYF.

This CDR3 is CASSLRSEGSSDTF. The CDR3 DNA follows: TGTGCCAGCAGCTTAAGATCTGAAGGGTCGAGCGACACCTTC. This rearrangement joins TRBV7-3 to TRBJ1-2; D not resolved. The CDR3 sequence is 14 residues long. Trimming pared 1 base from V and 12 bases from J, leaving 18 bases between. Germline V gene data show CDR1 as SGHTA and CDR2 as FQGTGA.

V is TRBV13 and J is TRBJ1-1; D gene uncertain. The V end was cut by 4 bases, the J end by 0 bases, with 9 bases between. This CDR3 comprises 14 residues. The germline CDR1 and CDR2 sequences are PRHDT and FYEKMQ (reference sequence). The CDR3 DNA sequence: TGTGCCAGCAGCTCAGACACCCTGAACACTGAAGCTTTCTTT. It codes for CASSSDTLNTEAFF.

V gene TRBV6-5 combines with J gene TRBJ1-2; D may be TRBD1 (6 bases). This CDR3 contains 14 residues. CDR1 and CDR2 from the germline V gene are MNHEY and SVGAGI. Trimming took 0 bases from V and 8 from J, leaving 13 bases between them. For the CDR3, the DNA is TGTGCCAGCAGTTACTCATGGGGGGCGTGGGGCTACACCTTC. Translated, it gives CASSYSWGAWGYTF.

CDR3 bases: TGTGCCTGGAGTTGGGGGTGGGCCTACGAGCAGTACTTC. Its protein is CAWSWGWAYEQYF. This chain uses TRBV30 with TRBJ2-7; D may correspond to TRBD1 or TRBD2 (5 bases each). Trimming left V 2 bases short and J 2 bases short, with 10 bases between. The CDR3 is 13 amino acids. Germline loops: CDR1 GTSNPN, CDR2 SVGIG (reference sequence).

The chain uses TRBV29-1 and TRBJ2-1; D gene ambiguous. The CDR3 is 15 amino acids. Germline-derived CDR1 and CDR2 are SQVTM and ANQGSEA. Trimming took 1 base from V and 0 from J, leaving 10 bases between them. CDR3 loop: CSVEGHVSSYNEQFF. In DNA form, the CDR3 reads TGCAGCGTTGAAGGACACGTCAGCTCCTACAATGAGCAGTTCTTC.

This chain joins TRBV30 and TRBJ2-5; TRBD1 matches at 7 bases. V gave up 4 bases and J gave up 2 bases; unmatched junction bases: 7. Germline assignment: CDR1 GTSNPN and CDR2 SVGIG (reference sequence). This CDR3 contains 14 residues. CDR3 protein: CAWNPGTAQETQYF. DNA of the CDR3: TGTGCCTGGAACCCCGGGACAGCTCAAGAGACCCAGTACTTC.

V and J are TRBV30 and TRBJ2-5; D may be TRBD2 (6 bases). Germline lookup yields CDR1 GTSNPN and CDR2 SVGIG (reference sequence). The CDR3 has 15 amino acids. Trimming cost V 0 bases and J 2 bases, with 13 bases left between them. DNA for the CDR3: TGTGCCTGGAGTGTTGGGAGGACCTTACAAGAGACCCAGTACTTC. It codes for CAWSVGRTLQETQYF.

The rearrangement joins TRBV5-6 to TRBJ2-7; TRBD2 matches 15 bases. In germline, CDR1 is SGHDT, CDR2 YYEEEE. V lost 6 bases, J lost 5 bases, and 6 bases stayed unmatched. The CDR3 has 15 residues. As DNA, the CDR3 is TGTGCCAGCACCTCAGGACTAGCGGGAGGGCACGAGCAGTACTTC. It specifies CASTSGLAGGHEQYF. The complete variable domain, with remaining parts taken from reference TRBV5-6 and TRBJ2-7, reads DAGVTQSPTHLIKTRGQQVTLRCSPKSGHDTVSWYQQALGQGPQFIFQYYEEEERQRGNFPDRFSGHQFPNYSSELNVNALLLGDSALYLCASTSGLAGGHEQYFGPGTRLTVT.

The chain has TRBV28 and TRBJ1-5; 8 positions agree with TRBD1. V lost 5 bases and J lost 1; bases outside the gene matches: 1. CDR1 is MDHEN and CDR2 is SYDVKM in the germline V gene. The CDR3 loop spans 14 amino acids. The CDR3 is CASSRQGSNQPQHF. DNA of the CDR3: TGTGCCAGCAGTCGACAGGGGAGCAATCAGCCCCAGCATTTT.

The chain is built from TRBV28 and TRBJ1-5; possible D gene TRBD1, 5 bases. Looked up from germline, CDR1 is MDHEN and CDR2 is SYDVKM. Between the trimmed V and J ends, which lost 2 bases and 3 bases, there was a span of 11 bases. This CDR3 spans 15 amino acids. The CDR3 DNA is TGTGCCAGCAGTTTAGGTGAGGGGCTCAATCAGCCCCAGCATTTT. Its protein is CASSLGEGLNQPQHF.

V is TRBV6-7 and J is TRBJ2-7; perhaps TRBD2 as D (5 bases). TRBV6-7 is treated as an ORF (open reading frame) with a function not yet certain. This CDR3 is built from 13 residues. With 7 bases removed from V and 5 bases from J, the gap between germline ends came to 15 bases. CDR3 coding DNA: TGTGCCAGCACCACCGGGGAGCTCAACGAGCAGTACTTC. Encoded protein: CASTTGELNEQYF.

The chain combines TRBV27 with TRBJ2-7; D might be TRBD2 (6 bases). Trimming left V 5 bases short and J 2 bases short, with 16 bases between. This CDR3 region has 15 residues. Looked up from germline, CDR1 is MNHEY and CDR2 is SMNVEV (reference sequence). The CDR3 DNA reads TGTGCCAGCAGTAAGGAGGGCGGTTACCCCTACGAGCAGTACTTC. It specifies CASSKEGGYPYEQYF.